This TCR beta chain emerged from a study of blood T cells in healthy people across ages. Study-level findings and limits: A conclusive naive versus antigen-experienced comparison was prevented by the unsorted PBMCs. Expanded clonotype changes were possibly confounded by unknown donor CMV status.

This clonotype has just a few counts. The antigen is not known. V dropped 0 bases and J dropped 3 bases, with 19 bases sitting between them. The CDR3 sequence is 17 residues long. Germline V gene sequence: CDR1 DFQATT, CDR2 SNEGSKA (reference sequence). A J-beta primer mix and a sample-barcoded 5' primer were used in a second PCR of roughly 6 to 12 cycles. Each of the samples gave a minimum of 2.5 million paired-end reads that contained CDR3. TCRdb itself ran the 5' RACE reads through MiXCR, one entry per CDR3 protein. The sample holds 600,000 to 1,000,000 distinct CDR3 sequences, roughly 25% seen once. This same sample was also taken into another study, of T cells of mothers and their children. As that study records: A second PCR was performed with the M1S primer. This primer added sample barcodes and 2-4 random nucleotides.

The TCR originated in a boy younger than 18 in good health. The sample was blood. The rearrangement joins TRBV20-1 to TRBJ2-3; a possible D gene is TRBD1 (6 bases). DNA for the CDR3: TGCAGTGCTAGAGATTCAAGCGAGCAGGGGAGTACAGATACGCAGTATTTT. It codes for CSARDSSEQGSTDTQYF.